The sequence of this TCR beta chain was determined in a study of T cells in Graves' hyperthyroidism and ophthalmopathy. Graves' hyperthyroidism was deemed stable absent ophthalmopathy progression within 18 months. Amplified TCR beta CDR3 regions derived from RNA transcripts. The HTBI primer set was used in a first-round RT-PCR of the TCR CDR3. Each CDR3 protein gets one entry after TCRdb re-called the multiplex PCR reads with MiXCR. The sample lists around 350,000 distinct CDR3 sequences; roughly 19% were seen once. This clonotype was found many times. Being one base from a much bigger clone, this may be a read error. The sequence was collected from a woman between 18 and 30 years old with Graves' hyperthyroidism. Sequencing input: blood.

As DNA, the CDR3 is TGTGCCAGCAGGCACAGGGGTTACACCGGGGAGCTGCTTTTT. Translated: CASRHRGYTGELLF. The chain employs TRBV12-3 or TRBV12-4 and TRBJ2-2; TRBD1 agrees at 7 bases. The CDR3 sequence is 14 residues long.